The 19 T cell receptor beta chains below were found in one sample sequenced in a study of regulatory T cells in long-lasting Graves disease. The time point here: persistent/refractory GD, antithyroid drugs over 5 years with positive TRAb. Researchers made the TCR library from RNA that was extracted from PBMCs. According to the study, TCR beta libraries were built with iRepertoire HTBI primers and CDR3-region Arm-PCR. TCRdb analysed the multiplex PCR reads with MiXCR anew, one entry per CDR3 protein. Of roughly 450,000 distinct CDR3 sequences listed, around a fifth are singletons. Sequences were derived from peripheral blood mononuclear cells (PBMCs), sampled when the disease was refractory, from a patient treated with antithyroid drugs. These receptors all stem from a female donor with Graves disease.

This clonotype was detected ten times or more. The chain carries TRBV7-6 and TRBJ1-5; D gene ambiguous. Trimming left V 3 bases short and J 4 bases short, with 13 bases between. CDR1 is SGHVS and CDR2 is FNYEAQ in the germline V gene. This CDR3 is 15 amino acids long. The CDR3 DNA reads TGTGCCAGCAGCTTCTTGGCAGGAGCAAATCAGCCCCAGCATTTT. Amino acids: CASSFLAGANQPQHF.

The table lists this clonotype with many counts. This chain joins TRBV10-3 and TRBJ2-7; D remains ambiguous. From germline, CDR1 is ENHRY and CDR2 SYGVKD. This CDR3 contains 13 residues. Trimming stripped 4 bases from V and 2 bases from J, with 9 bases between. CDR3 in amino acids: CAISVSPTYEQYF. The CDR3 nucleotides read TGTGCCATCAGTGTCTCTCCAACCTACGAGCAGTACTTC.

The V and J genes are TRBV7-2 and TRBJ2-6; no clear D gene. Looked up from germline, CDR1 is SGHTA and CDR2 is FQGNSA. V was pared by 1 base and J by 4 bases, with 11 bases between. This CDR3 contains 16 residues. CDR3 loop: CASSLVAPGGANVLTF. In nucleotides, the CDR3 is TGTGCCAGCAGCTTAGTGGCCCCCGGAGGGGCCAACGTCCTGACTTTC.

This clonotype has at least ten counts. CDR3 sequence: CASSRGELTGTGYTF. DNA for the CDR3: TGTGCCAGCAGCAGGGGTGAACTGACAGGGACTGGCTACACCTTC. The J gene is TRBJ1-2, the V gene TRBV12-3 or TRBV12-4; 7 nucleotides agree with TRBD1. This CDR3 region has 15 residues. The J segment lost 7 bases and the V segment lost 6 bases, leaving 14 bases of the junction unmatched.

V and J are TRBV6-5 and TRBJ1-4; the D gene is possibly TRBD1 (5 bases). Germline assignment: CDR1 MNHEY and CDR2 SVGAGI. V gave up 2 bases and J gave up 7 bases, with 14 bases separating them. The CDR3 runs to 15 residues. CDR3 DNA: TGTGCCAGCAGTTACCGGGCAGGGAAGGGTGAAAAACTGTTTTTT. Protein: CASSYRAGKGEKLFF.

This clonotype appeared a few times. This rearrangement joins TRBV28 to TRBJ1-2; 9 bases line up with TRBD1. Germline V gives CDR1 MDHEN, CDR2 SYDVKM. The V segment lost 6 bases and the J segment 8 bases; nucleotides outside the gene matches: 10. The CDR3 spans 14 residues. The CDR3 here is CASSSNRDRAGYTF. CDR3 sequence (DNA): TGTGCCAGCAGCAGTAACCGGGACAGGGCGGGCTACACCTTC.

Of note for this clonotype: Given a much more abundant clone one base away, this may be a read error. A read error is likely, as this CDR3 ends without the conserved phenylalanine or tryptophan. CDR3 DNA sequence: TGTGCCAGCAGTTCGGGACAGGGGCTCTACGAGCAGTACCTC. It translates to CASSSGQGLYEQYL. The V call is TRBV27, the J call TRBJ2-7; 10 nucleotides align to TRBD1. This CDR3 is built from 14 residues. The V and J ends lost 4 bases and 3 bases, in that order; junction bases with no gene match: 3. CDR1 MNHEY and CDR2 SMNVEV come from the germline V gene (reference sequence).

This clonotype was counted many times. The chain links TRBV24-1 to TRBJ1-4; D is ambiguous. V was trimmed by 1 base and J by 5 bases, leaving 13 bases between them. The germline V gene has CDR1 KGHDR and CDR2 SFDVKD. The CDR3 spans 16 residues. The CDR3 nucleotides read TGTGCCACCAGTGATTTTGGGCCAGGCAGGAATGAAAAACTGTTTTTT. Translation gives CATSDFGPGRNEKLFF.

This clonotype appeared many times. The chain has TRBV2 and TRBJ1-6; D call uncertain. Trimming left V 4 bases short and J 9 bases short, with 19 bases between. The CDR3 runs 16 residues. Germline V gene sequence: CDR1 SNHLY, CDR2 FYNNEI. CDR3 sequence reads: CASSGRMGFQSSPLHF. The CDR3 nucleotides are TGTGCCAGCAGTGGGCGAATGGGATTTCAGAGTTCACCCCTCCACTTT.

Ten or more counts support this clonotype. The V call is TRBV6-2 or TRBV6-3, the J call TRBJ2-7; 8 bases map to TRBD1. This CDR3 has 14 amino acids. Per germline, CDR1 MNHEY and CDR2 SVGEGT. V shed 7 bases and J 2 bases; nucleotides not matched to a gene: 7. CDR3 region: CASTLRTGTYEQYF. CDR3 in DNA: TGTGCCAGCACATTGAGGACAGGGACCTACGAGCAGTACTTC.

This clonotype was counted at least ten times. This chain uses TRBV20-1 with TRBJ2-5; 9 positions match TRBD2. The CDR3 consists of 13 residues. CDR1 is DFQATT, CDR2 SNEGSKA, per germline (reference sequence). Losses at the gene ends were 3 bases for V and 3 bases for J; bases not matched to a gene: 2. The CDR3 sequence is CSARASGEETQYF. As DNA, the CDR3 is TGCAGTGCTAGGGCTAGCGGGGAAGAGACCCAGTACTTC.

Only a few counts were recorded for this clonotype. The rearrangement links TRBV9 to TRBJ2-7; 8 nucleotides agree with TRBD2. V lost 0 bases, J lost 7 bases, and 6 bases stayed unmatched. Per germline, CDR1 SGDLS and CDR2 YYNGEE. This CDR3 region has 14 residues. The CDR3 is CASSVGSASGEQYF. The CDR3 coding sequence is TGTGCCAGCAGCGTAGGTTCGGCTAGCGGGGAGCAGTACTTC.

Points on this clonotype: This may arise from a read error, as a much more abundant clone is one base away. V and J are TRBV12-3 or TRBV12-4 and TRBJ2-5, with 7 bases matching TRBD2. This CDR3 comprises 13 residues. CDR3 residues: CASSRAGPETQHF. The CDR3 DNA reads TGTGCCAGCAGTCGAGCGGGGCCGGAGACCCAGCACTTC.

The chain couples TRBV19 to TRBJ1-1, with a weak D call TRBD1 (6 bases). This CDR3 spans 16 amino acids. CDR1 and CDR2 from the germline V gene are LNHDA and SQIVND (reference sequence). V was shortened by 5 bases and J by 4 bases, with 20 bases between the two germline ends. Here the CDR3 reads CASSHRGRGKGTEAFF. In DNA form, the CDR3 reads TGTGCCAGTAGTCACCGTGGCAGGGGAAAGGGCACTGAAGCTTTCTTT.

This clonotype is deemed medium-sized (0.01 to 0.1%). Written as DNA, the CDR3 is TGTGCCAGCAGTTTACAGACCACTGAAGCTTTCTTT. Translation: CASSLQTTEAFF. This rearrangement joins TRBV28 to TRBJ1-1; D gene ambiguous. The CDR3 has 12 residues. Germline loops: CDR1 MDHEN, CDR2 SYDVKM. V was shortened by 2 bases and J by 4 bases, with 5 bases between the two germline ends.

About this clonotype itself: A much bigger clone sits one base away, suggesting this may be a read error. CDR3 amino acids: CATSKTGDRANEKLFF. As DNA, the CDR3 is TGTGCCACCAGCAAGACGGGGGACAGGGCTAATGAAAAACTGTTTTTT. The chain combines TRBV15 with TRBJ1-4; 9 positions match TRBD1. CDR1 and CDR2 from the germline V gene are LNHNV and YYDKDF (reference sequence). This CDR3 region has 16 residues. The trim removed 4 bases at V and 3 bases at J, leaving 6 bases unmatched.

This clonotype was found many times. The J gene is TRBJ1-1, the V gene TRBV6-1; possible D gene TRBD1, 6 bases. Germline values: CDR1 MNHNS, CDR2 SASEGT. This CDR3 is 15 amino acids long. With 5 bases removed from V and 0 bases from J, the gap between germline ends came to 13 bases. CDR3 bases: TGTGCCAGCAGTCCCCCCAGGGGCATGAACACTGAAGCTTTCTTT. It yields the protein CASSPPRGMNTEAFF.

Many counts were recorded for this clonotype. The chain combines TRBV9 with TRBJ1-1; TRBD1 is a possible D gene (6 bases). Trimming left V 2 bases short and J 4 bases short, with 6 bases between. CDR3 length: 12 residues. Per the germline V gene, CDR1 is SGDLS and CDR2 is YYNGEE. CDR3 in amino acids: CASSVGATEAFF. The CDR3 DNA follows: TGTGCCAGCAGCGTGGGGGCCACTGAAGCTTTCTTT. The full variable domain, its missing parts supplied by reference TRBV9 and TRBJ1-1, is DSGVTQTPKHLITATGQRVTLRCSPRSGDLSVYWYQQSLDQGLQFLIQYYNGEERAKGNILERFSAQQFPDLHSELNLSSLELGDSALYFCASSVGATEAFFGQGTRLTVV.

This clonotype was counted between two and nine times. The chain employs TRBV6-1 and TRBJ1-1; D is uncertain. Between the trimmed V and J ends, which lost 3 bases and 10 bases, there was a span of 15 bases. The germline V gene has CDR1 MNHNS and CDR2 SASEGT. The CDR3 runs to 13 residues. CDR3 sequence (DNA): TGTGCCAGCAGTGAGACGGTTGCGGAAAGAGCTTTCTTT. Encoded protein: CASSETVAERAFF.